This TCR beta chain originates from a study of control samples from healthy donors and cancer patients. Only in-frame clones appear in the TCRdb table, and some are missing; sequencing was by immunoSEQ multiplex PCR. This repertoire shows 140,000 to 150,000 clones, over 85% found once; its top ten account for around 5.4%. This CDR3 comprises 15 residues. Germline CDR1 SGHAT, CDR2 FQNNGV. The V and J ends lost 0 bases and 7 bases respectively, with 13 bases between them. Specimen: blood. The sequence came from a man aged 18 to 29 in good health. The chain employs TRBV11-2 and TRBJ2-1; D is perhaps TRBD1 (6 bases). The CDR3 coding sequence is TGTGCCAGCAGCTTAGATGTGGCAGGGGTGAATGAGCAGTTCTTC. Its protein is CASSLDVAGVNEQFF.